This T cell receptor (beta chain) was sequenced during a study of shared clonotypes between healthy human individuals. On the study more broadly: Donor composition was a couple of women and a few men, aged 18 to 49.

This clone was found a few times. TCRdb's copy holds only in-frame clones and misses some; the assay was immunoSEQ multiplex PCR. The sample holds 490,000 or so clones, 76% seen once. V gave up 0 bases and J gave up 7 bases, with 16 bases separating them. The CDR3 covers 16 residues. The germline V gene encodes CDR1 SGHRS and CDR2 YFSETQ. All donors were healthy HIV-negative adults lacking recent acute infections or vaccinations. Caucasian adults living in Nashville, Tennessee, provided all samples. Genomic DNA for unsorted samples was obtained from tens of millions of PBMCs. The sequenced material came from PBMCs. J is TRBJ1-4 and V is TRBV5-1; tentative D call: TRBD1 (6 bases). The TCR was taken from a woman in her thirties or forties in good health. Some clones in this sample may be carry-over from other donors' samples. The CDR3 here is CASSLAYRELSEKLFF. In DNA, the CDR3 is TGCGCCAGCAGCTTGGCCTACAGGGAGCTTTCTGAAAAACTGTTTTTT. Drawing the rest from reference TRBV5-1 and TRBJ1-4, the complete variable domain is KAGVTQTPRYLIKTRGQQVTLSCSPISGHRSVSWYQQTPGQGLQFLFEYFSETQRNKGNFPGRFSGRQFSNSRSEMNVSTLELGDSALYLCASSLAYRELSEKLFFGSGTQLSVL.